The rows below give T cell receptor beta chains drawn from one sample of a study of cytomegalovirus exposure and HLA in healthy donors. Clones were sequenced by immunoSEQ multiplex PCR, and TCRdb holds only the in-frame ones, with some missing. Here the sample spans 65,000 to 80,000 clones, around 79% being singletons. Sample: PBMCs. These receptors were taken from a woman aged 40-49 years in good health and CMV-seropositive. The CDR3 runs from the conserved cysteine through the conserved F or W. Fields, in order: CDR3 length, D gene, V gene, clone size, J gene, CDR3 DNA, CDR3 protein. A D gene is named only where the DNA matches it firmly. Clone size is not always given. Where it is, it says once, few, many or a class for expanded clones.

>14|TRBD1|TRBV6-5|once|TRBJ1-5
TGTGCCAGCAGAGGGACAGGGACTCATCAGCCCCAGCATTTT
CASRGTGTHQPQHF
>14|TRBD1|TRBV9|NA|TRBJ2-7
TGTGCCAGCAGCGTAGGACAGGGTGTCCACGAGCAGTACTTC
CASSVGQGVHEQYF
>17|TRBD1|TRBV7-6|NA|TRBJ2-3
TGTGCCAGCAGCTCCGATGTCGGGACAGGGTCGGGGCATACGCAGTATTTT
CASSSDVGTGSGHTQYF
>16|TRBD1|TRBV19|few|TRBJ1-1
TGTGCCAGTAGTAGGAGACAGGGGGAAGGTAACACTGAAGCTTTCTTT
CASSRRQGEGNTEAFF
>13|NA|TRBV4-1|NA|TRBJ2-7
TGCGCCAGCAGCCAAGTGGAGGGGGCTGTGCAGTACTTC
CASSQVEGAVQYF
>13|NA|TRBV29-1|NA|TRBJ2-3
TGCAGCGTTGACAGGGAATACACAGATACGCAGTATTTT
CSVDREYTDTQYF
>15|TRBD2|TRBV10-3|NA|TRBJ2-7
TGTGCCATCGCGGGACTAGCGGGGCACACTTACGAGCAGTACTTC
CAIAGLAGHTYEQYF
>15|NA|TRBV14|NA|TRBJ2-4
TGTGCCAGCAGCCAGAATACTAGGGCCAAAAACATTCAGTACTTC
CASSQNTRAKNIQYF
>17|NA|TRBV9|NA|TRBJ1-1
TGTGCCAGCAGCGTAGGGGTAAGAGGGGGTTTGAACACTGAAGCTTTCTTT
CASSVGVRGGLNTEAFF
>13|NA|TRBV10-2|NA|TRBJ2-7
TGCGCCAGCGGACAACAAGGATCCTACGAGCAGTACTTC
CASGQQGSYEQYF
>13|NA|TRBV29-1|NA|TRBJ1-4
TGCAGCGTGATACAGGGTAGTAATGAAAAACTGTTTTTT
CSVIQGSNEKLFF
>12|NA|TRBV28|NA|TRBJ2-7
TGTGCCAGCAGTTTCCTCGGGTCCGAGCAGTACTTC
CASSFLGSEQYF
>13|NA|TRBV7-2|NA|TRBJ2-5
TGTGCCAGCAGCACAACAGGAAATGGGGCCCAGTACTTC
CASSTTGNGAQYF
>15|TRBD2|TRBV2|NA|TRBJ2-1
TGTGCCAGCAGGGGACTAGCGGGGGCCTACAATGAGCAGTTCTTC
CASRGLAGAYNEQFF
>13|TRBD1|TRBV2|NA|TRBJ1-2
TGTGCCAGCACAGGGACAGTTAACTATGGCTACACCTTC
CASTGTVNYGYTF
>15|TRBD1|TRBV6-5|NA|TRBJ1-2
TGTGCCACCAAGACAGGGGGCGCAACTAACTATGGCTACACCTTC
CATKTGGATNYGYTF
>13|NA|TRBV5-1|NA|TRBJ2-5
TGCGCCAGCAGCGGCAGTCCCTCAGAGACCCAGTACTTC
CASSGSPSETQYF
>16|NA|TRBV15|few|TRBJ1-1
TGTGCCACCAGCAGAGATACACCCCTACAGCACACTGAAGCTTTCTTT
CATSRDTPLQHTEAFF
>14|NA|TRBV12-5|NA|TRBJ2-3
TGTGCTAGTGGTCTGGGTTCTAGCACAGATACGCAGTATTTT
CASGLGSSTDTQYF
>15|TRBD2|TRBV28|few|TRBJ2-3
TGTGCCAGCAGTGACGGAGAGCGGGAGTGGGATACGCAGTATTTT
CASSDGEREWDTQYF
>13|TRBD1|TRBV30|NA|TRBJ2-4
TGTGCCTGGAGTAAGACAGGGGAAAACATTCAGTACTTC
CAWSKTGENIQYF
>15|TRBD1|TRBV5-4|NA|TRBJ2-7
TGTGCCAGCAGATCCGGGACAGGGGGGCCCTACGAGCAGTACTTC
CASRSGTGGPYEQYF
>14|TRBD2|TRBV2|few|TRBJ2-7
TGTGCCAGCAGTGTAGTTCTAGCGGGAACTGAGCAGTACTTC
CASSVVLAGTEQYF
>16|TRBD1|TRBV14|NA|TRBJ1-3
TGTGCCAGCAGCCTTACGGGGACAGGGGCTGGAAACACCATATATTTT
CASSLTGTGAGNTIYF
>12|NA|TRBV5-4|NA|TRBJ2-1
TGTGCCAGCACCCTCCCCGGACAGAAGCAGTTCTTC
CASTLPGQKQFF
>11|NA|TRBV29-1|NA|TRBJ1-1
TGCAGCGTTGTGGGCGCCACTGAAGCTTTCTTT
CSVVGATEAFF
>15|TRBD2|TRBV4-2|few|TRBJ2-7
TGTGCCAGCAGCGGGTTGGCTAGCGGATCCTACGAGCAGTACTTC
CASSGLASGSYEQYF
>15|NA|TRBV7-7|NA|TRBJ2-1
TGTGCCAGCAGCTCCCCAGGGGCGAAGTACAATGAGCAGTTCTTC
CASSSPGAKYNEQFF
>14|TRBD1|TRBV27|NA|TRBJ2-7
TGTGCCAGCAGGACCGGGACAGGGGGCTACGAGCAGTACTTC
CASRTGTGGYEQYF
>12|NA|TRBV25-1|once|TRBJ1-2
TGTGCCAGCAGAAGAACAGGGTTTGGCTACACCTTC
CASRRTGFGYTF
>15|TRBD1|TRBV5-6|NA|TRBJ2-7
TGTGCCAGCAGCTCCCCGGGGACAGGGATCTACGAGCAGTACTTC
CASSSPGTGIYEQYF
>13|NA|TRBV7-2|NA|TRBJ2-5
TGTGCCAGCAGCCCGACGGCCCAGGCGACCCAGTACTTC
CASSPTAQATQYF
>13|NA|TRBV7-8|NA|TRBJ1-5
TGTGCCACGCAAAGAGATAGAGATCAGCCCCAGCATTTT
CATQRDRDQPQHF
>12|NA|TRBV7-9|NA|TRBJ1-3
TGTGCCGCGGGGTCGAAATTCGGCACCATATATTTT
CAAGSKFGTIYF
>16|NA|TRBV30|NA|TRBJ1-4
TGTGCCTGGACTCCAAGGCGGGGTACGCCTAATGAAAAACTGTTTTTT
CAWTPRRGTPNEKLFF
>15|TRBD1|TRBV9|NA|TRBJ1-1
TGTGCCAGCAGTGAATCCGGGACAGCGAACACTGAAGCTTTCTTT
CASSESGTANTEAFF
>15|TRBD1|TRBV29-1|NA|TRBJ1-5
TGCAGCGTTGCCCCCGGGACAGGTAGCAATCAGCCCCAGCATTTT
CSVAPGTGSNQPQHF
>14|TRBD1|TRBV6-5|once|TRBJ1-5
TGTGCCAGCAGTTTGGGACAGGGGGTTCAGCCCCAGCATTTT
CASSLGQGVQPQHF
>15|TRBD1|TRBV30|NA|TRBJ1-1
TGTGCCTGGAGTTGGACAGGGGGAGTAAGCACTGAAGCTTTCTTT
CAWSWTGGVSTEAFF
>14|TRBD1|TRBV18|NA|TRBJ1-1
TGTGCCAGCTCACCGGACAGGATGAACACTGAAGCTTTCTTT
CASSPDRMNTEAFF